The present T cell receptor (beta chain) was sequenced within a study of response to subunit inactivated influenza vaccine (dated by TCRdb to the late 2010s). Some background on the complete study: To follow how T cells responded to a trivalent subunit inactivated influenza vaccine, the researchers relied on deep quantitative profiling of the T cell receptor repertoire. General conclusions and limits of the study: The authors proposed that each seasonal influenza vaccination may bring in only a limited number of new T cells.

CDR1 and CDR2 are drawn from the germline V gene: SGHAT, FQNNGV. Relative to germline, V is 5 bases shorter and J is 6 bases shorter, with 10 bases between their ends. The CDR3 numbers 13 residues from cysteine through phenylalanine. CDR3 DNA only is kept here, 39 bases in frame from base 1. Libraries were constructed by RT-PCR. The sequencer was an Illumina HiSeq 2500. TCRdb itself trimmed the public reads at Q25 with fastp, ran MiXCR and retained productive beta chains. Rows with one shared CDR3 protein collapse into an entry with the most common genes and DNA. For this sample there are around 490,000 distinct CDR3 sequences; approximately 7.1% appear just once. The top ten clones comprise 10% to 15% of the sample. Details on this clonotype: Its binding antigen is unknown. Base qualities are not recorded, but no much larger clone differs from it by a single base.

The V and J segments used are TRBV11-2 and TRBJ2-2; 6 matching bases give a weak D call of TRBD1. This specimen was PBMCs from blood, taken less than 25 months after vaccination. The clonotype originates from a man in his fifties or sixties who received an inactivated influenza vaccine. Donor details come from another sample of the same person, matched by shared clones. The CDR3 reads CASSLGQPGELFF. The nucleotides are TGTGCCAGCAGCCTAGGACAGCCCGGGGAGCTGTTTTTT.